This T cell receptor beta chain was captured in a study of shared clonotypes between healthy human individuals. Regarding the study as a whole: As a rule, naive subsets had a larger estimated richness than memory subsets.

Germline CDR1 and CDR2: ENHRY and SYGVKD. The V end was cut by 10 bases, the J end by 8 bases, with 12 bases between. This CDR3 has 11 amino acids. The input for sorted-subset replicate PCRs was 200 to 250 ng DNA, tens of thousands of T cell genomes. Clones were read by immunoSEQ multiplex PCR, and TCRdb kept only the in-frame ones, dropping some. The table records 2 million to 2.5 million clones, more than 85% of them present only once. A CD45RA+ naive subset and a CD45RA-negative memory subset were split from CD4+ cells. Comment on this clone: Its antigen is undetermined.

Sample: naive CD4+ T cells from PBMCs. The subset: CD45RA+ positively selected. This sequence joins TRBV10-3 and TRBJ2-1; D could derive from TRBD1 or TRBD2 (6 bases each). The clonotype comes from a man younger than 30 in good health. Some clones in this sample may be carry-over from other donors' samples. The CDR3 is CASRGLDEQFF. The CDR3 nucleotides are TGTGCCAGCCGGGGGCTGGATGAGCAGTTCTTC.